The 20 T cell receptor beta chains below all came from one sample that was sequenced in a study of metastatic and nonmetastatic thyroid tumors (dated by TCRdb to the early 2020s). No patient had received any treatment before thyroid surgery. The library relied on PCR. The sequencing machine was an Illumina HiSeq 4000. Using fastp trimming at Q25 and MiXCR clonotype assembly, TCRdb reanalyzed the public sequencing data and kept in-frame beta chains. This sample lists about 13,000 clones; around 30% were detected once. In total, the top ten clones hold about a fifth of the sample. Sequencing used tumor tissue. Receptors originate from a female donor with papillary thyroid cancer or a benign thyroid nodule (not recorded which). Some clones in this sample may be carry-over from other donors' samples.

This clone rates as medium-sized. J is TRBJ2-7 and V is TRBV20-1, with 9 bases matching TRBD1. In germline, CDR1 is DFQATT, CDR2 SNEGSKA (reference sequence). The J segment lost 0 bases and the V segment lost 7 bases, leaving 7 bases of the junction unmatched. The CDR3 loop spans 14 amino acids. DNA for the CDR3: TGCAGTGGCACGGCGGGACAGGGCTCCTACGAGCAGTACTTC. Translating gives CSGTAGQGSYEQYF.

Here the CDR3 reads CASSLGLSSGANVLTF. The CDR3 nucleotides read TGTGCCAGCAGCTTAGGTCTCAGCTCTGGGGCCAACGTCCTGACTTTC. This chain connects TRBV5-6 to TRBJ2-6; D call uncertain. The germline CDR1 and CDR2 sequences are SGHDT and YYEEEE. The CDR3 has 16 amino acids. With 2 bases removed from V and 0 bases from J, the gap between germline ends came to 9 bases.

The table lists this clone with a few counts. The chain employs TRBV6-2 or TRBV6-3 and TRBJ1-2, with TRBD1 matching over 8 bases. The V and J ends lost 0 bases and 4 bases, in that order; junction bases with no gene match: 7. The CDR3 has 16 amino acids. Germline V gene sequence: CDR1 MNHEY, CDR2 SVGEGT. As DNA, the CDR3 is TGTGCCAGCAGTTACTCGACAGGGGTAGGAACCTATGGCTACACCTTC. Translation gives CASSYSTGVGTYGYTF.

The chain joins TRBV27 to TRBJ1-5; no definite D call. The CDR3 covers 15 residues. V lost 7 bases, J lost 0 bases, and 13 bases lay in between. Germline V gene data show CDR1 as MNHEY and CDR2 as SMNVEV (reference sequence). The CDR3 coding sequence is TGTGCCAGCAAGAGTCGGCATGATAGCAATCAGCCCCAGCATTTT. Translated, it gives CASKSRHDSNQPQHF.

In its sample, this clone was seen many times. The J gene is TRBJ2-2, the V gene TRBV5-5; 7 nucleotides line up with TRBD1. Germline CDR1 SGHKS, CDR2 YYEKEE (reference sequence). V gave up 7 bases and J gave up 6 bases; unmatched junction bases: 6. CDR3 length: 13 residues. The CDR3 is CASRQGVAGELFF. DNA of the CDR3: TGTGCCAGCCGGCAGGGGGTTGCCGGGGAGCTGTTTTTT.

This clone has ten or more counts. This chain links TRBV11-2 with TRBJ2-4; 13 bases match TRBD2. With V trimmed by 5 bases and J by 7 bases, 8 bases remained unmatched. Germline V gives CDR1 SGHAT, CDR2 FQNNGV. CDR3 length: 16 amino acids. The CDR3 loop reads CASSQSWTSGSNIQYF. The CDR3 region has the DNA TGTGCCAGCAGCCAATCCTGGACTAGCGGGAGCAACATTCAGTACTTC.

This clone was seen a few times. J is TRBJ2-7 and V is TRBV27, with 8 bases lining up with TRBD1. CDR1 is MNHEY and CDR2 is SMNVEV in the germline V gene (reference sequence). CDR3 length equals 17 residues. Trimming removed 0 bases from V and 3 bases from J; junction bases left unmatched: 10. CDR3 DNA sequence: TGTGCCAGCAGTTTATCTCCCCCGGACAGGGCACTCTACGAGCAGTACTTC. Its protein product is CASSLSPPDRALYEQYF.

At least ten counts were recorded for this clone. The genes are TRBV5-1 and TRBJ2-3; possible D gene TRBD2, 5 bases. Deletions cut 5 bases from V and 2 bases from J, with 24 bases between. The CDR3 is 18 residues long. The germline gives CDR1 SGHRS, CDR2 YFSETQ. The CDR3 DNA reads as TGCGCCAGCAGTCCGTTTGGTATAGCGAACAACAACACAGATACGCAGTATTTT. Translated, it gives CASSPFGIANNNTDTQYF.

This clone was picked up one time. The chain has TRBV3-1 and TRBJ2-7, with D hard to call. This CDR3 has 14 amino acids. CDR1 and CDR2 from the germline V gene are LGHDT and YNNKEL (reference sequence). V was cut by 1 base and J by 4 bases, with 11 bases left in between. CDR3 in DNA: TGTGCCAGCAGCCAAGGAGGACGGATATACGAGCAGTACTTC. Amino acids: CASSQGGRIYEQYF.

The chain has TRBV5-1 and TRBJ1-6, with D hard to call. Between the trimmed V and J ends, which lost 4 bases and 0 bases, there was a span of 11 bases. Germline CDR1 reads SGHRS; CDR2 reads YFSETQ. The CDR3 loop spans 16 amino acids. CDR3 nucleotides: TGCGCCAGCAGCCTCGGGTCGAGCTCCTATAATTCACCCCTCCACTTT. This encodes CASSLGSSSYNSPLHF.

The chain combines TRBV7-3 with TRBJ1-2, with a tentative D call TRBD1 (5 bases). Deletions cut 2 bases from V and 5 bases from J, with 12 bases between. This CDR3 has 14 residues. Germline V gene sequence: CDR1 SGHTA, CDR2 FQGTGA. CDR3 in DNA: TGTGCCAGCAGCTTAGGCAGGGACGGATATGGCTACACCTTC. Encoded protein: CASSLGRDGYGYTF.

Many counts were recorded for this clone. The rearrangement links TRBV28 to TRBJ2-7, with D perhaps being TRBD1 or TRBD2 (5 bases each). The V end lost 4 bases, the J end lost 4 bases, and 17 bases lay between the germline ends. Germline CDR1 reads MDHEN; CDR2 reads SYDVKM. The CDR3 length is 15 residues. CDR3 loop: CASSSSGEGSYEQYF. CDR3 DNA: TGTGCCAGCAGTTCATCAGGAGAGGGGTCTTACGAGCAGTACTTC. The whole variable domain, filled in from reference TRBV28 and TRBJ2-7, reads DVKVTQSSRYLVKRTGEKVFLECVQDMDHENMFWYRQDPGLGLRLIYFSYDVKMKEKGDIPEGYSVSREKKERFSLILESASTNQTSMYLCASSSSGEGSYEQYFGPGTRLTVT.

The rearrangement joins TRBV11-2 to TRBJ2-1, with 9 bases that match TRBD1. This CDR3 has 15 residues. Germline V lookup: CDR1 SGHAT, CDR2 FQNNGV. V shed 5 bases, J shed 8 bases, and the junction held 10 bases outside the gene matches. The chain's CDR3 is CASSGRDRVLDEQFF. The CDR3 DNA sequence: TGTGCCAGCAGCGGCCGGGACAGGGTTTTAGATGAGCAGTTCTTC.

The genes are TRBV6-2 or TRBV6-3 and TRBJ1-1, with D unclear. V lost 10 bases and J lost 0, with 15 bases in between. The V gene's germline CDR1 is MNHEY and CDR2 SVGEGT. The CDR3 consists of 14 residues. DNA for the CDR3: TGTGCCACCTCCCCGACATTCTTGAACACTGAAGCTTTCTTT. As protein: CATSPTFLNTEAFF.

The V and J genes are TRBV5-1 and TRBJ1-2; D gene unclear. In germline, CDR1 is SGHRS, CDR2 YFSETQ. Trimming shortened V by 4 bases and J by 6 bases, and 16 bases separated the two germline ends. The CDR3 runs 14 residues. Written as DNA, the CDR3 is TGCGCCAGCAGCCTAGACGGAGGAGGGAATGGCTACACCTTC. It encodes CASSLDGGGNGYTF.

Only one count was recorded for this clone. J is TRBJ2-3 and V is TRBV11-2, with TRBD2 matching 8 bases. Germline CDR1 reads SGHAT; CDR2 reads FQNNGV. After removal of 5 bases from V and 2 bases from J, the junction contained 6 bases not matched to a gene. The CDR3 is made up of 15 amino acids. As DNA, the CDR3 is TGTGCCAGCAGCCAGACTAGCGTGATCACAGATACGCAGTATTTT. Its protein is CASSQTSVITDTQYF.

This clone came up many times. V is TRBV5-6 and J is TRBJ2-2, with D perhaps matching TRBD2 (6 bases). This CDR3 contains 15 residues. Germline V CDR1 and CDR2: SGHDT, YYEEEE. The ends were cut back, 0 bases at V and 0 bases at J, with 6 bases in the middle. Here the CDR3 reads CASSLGGANTGELFF. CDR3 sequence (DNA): TGTGCCAGCAGCTTGGGGGGGGCGAACACCGGGGAGCTGTTTTTT.

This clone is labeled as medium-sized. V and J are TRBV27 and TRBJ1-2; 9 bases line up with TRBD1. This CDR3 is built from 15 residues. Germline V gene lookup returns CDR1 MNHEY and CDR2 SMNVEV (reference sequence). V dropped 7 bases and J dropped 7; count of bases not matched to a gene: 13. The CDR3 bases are TGTGCCAGCACCAAACAGGGGGCGGGAGGGGGTGGCTACACCTTC. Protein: CASTKQGAGGGGYTF.

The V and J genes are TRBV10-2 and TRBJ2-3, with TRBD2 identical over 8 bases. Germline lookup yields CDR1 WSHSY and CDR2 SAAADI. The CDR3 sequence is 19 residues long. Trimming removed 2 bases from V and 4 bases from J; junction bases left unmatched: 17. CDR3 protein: CASSEVGREVSSGADTQYF. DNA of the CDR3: TGCGCCAGCAGTGAGGTGGGGCGGGAGGTATCTAGTGGCGCAGATACGCAGTATTTT.

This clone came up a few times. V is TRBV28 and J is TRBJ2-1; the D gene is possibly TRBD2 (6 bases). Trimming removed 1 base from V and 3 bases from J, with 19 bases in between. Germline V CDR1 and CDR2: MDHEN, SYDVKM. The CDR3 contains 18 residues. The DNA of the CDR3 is TGTGCCAGCAGTTTATTTTTCACGACTGGGGGGTTCTACAATGAGCAGTTCTTC. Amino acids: CASSLFFTTGGFYNEQFF. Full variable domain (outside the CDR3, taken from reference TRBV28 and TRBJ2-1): DVKVTQSSRYLVKRTGEKVFLECVQDMDHENMFWYRQDPGLGLRLIYFSYDVKMKEKGDIPEGYSVSREKKERFSLILESASTNQTSMYLCASSLFFTTGGFYNEQFFGPGTRLTVL.